This TCR beta chain was retrieved from a study of tissue T cells after allogeneic stem cell transplantation. Overall study results and limits: Anatomically similar tissues had similar TCR repertoires within each patient. Few T cell clones were shared across patients, but motif clusters showed tissue-specific shared signatures. Sampling depth was limited, and the cohort was small and clinically varied. Tissue-detected TCR repertoire was only partly captured by blood and spleen T cells.

A word on this clone: As yet, its antigen is unknown. Each gene name is a mouse one. The read is 1 residue too short to cover the CDR3 end, so that end is filled in from the germline J gene.

The assay was immunoSEQ multiplex PCR, and TCRdb's table has in-frame clones only and misses some. The data show approximately 45,000 clones, 65% to 85% seen once. Per the germline V gene, CDR1 is NSQYPW and CDR2 is LRSPGD (reference sequence). The trim removed 4 bases at V and 6 bases at J, leaving 3 bases unmatched. CDR3 length: 13 amino acids. Sequenced: sorted cells pooled from one or two spleens. The source is a pool of C57BL/6 mice in good health. This chain joins TRBV1 and TRBJ2-5; the match to TRBD2 covers 8 bases. The CDR3 spells CTCSGWGGDTQYF. The sequenced CDR3 bases are TGCACCTGCAGTGGTTGGGGGGGTGACACCCAGTAC.